The source of this T cell receptor beta chain is a study of T cell responses to AZD1222 COVID-19 vaccine. Study-wide findings and caveats: Donors in the cohort were predominantly white British and more often female, and clonal diversity was possibly underestimated. Targeting of unmutated variant regions was reportedly seen in nearly half of spike-specific TCRs. Repertoires in all cases were sampled only once the peak T cell response had passed.

Concerning this clone: Its specificity is unknown.

Assay: immunoSEQ multiplex PCR; the TCRdb copy retains only in-frame clones and omits some. Of about 83,000 clones in the sample, around 85% were seen once. Both about-4-week and about-12-week second-dose recipients were combined. The source of this sequence is an adult who received the AZD1222 COVID-19 vaccine. The sample in question was peripheral blood, obtained 28 days after the second AZD1222 dose.

In nucleotides, the CDR3 is TGTGCCAGCAGCTTCGGTGGGGACTTAAACAATGAGCAGTTCTTC. This codes for CASSFGGDLNNEQFF. This sequence joins TRBV11-3 and TRBJ2-1, with D perhaps TRBD2 (6 bases). The CDR3 consists of 15 residues. Germline CDR1 reads SGHNT; CDR2 reads YENEEA. Between the trimmed V and J ends, which lost 3 bases and 5 bases, there was a span of 14 bases.